These 7 T cell receptor beta chains originate from one sample sequenced in a study of blood T cells in healthy people across ages. It was with a sample-barcoded 5' primer and a J-beta primer mix that a second PCR of about 6 to 12 cycles was run. From the 5' RACE reads, TCRdb called clonotypes with MiXCR, one entry per CDR3 protein. The sample holds over 700,000 distinct CDR3 sequences, around 25% seen once. These data also formed part of another study, on T cells of mothers and their children.

The material sequenced was blood. Source of these receptors: a boy aged 5-17 years in good health.

The sample holds a few counts of this clonotype. V and J are TRBV7-2 and TRBJ2-1, with a tentative D call TRBD1 (6 bases). Deletions cut 4 bases from V and 8 bases from J, with 15 bases between. Germline-derived CDR1 and CDR2 are SGHTA and FQGNSA. This CDR3 spans 14 amino acids. The CDR3 sequence: CASSSRGVVDEQFF. In nucleotides, the CDR3 is TGTGCCAGCAGCTCCAGGGGTGTCGTAGATGAGCAGTTCTTC. Combining the CDR3 with reference TRBV7-2 and TRBJ2-1 gives the whole variable domain GAGVSQSPSNKVTEKGKDVELRCDPISGHTALYWYRQSLGQGLEFLIYFQGNSAPDKSGLPSDRFSAERTGGSVSTLTIQRTQQEDSAVYLCASSSRGVVDEQFFGPGTRLTVL.

In this sample, this clonotype turned up a few times. The CDR3 region is CASSLDGDEQFF. The DNA of the CDR3 is TGTGCCAGCAGCCTTGACGGAGATGAGCAGTTCTTC. This chain connects TRBV4-2 to TRBJ2-5; D remains ambiguous. The J call may be wrong; the DNA end is better matched by TRBJ2-1. The CDR3 loop spans 12 amino acids. Germline CDR1 reads LGHNA; CDR2 reads YNFKEQ.

V and J are TRBV19 and TRBJ2-3, with 13 bases identical to TRBD2. The CDR3 runs to 18 residues. J was trimmed by 5 bases and V by 8 bases; bases with no gene match: 16. CDR1 LNHDA and CDR2 SQIVND come from the germline V gene (reference sequence). CDR3 DNA: TGTGCCAGTCGCGGACTAGCGGGAGTCTCCGAGGGCGGAGATACGCAGTATTTT. This translates into CASRGLAGVSEGGDTQYF.

The chain recombines TRBV7-2 with TRBJ2-1; D is ambiguous. The end of the DNA aligns better with TRBJ2-7, so the J call may be wrong. Germline assignment: CDR1 SGHTA and CDR2 FQGNSA. The CDR3 has 13 residues. The CDR3 DNA is TGTGCCAGCAGCTTAGTCCCGGTTTACGAGCAGTACTTC. Residues: CASSLVPVYEQYF.

This clonotype was seen a handful of times. V and J are TRBV12-3 or TRBV12-4 and TRBJ1-4; D ambiguous. V lost 6 bases and J lost 6, with 14 bases in between. The CDR3 has 14 amino acids. The CDR3 nucleotides read TGTGCCAGCAGAGGGCAAGTCGACCATGAAAAACTGTTTTTT. This encodes CASRGQVDHEKLFF.

The table lists this clonotype with a few counts. The V gene is TRBV7-9, the J gene TRBJ2-7; the D gene could be TRBD1 or TRBD2 (5 bases each). The CDR3 totals 12 residues. The V gene lost 3 bases and the J gene lost 5 bases, with 8 bases spanning the gap. Germline assignment: CDR1 SEHNR and CDR2 FQNEAQ (reference sequence). CDR3 in DNA: TGTGCCAGCAGCTTGGGGGTGAACGAGCAGTACTTC. Translated, it gives CASSLGVNEQYF.

The CDR3 loop is CASSSKGGYPGNTIYF. CDR3 DNA: TGTGCCAGCAGTTCAAAGGGGGGTTATCCTGGAAACACCATATATTTT. The rearrangement uses TRBV12-3 or TRBV12-4 and TRBJ1-3; D possibly corresponds to TRBD1 (6 bases). This CDR3 region has 16 residues. Trimming stripped 4 bases from V and 2 bases from J, with 15 bases between.